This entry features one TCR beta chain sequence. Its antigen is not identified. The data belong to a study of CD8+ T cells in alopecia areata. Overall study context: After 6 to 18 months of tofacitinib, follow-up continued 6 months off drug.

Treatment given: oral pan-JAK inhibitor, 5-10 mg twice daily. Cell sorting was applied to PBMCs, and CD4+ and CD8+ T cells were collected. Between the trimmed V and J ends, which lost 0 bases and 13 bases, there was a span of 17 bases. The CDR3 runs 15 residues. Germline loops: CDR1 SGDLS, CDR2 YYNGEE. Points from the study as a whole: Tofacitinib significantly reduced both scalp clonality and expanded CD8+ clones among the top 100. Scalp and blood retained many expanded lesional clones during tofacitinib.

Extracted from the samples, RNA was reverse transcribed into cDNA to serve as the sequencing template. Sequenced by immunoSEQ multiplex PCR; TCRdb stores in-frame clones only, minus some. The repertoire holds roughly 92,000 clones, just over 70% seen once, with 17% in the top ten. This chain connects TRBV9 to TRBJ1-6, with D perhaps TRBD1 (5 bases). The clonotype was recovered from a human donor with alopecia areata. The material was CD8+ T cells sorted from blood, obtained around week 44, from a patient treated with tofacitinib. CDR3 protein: CASSVDGGTSMPLHF. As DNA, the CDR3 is TGTGCCAGCAGCGTAGACGGGGGTACAAGTATGCCCCTCCACTTT.